This is a list of T cell receptor beta chains from one sample in a study of cytomegalovirus exposure and HLA in healthy donors. Only in-frame clones appear in the TCRdb table, and some are missing; sequencing was by immunoSEQ multiplex PCR. This table has about 140,000 clones, approximately 84% appearing once. The specimen sequenced was PBMCs. These receptor sequences come from a woman between 40 and 50 years old in good health and CMV-seronegative. Each CDR3 is given with its conserved first and last residue. D genes are given only for firm matches. For some rows the clone size is stated as once, few or many, or as a class when expanded; others skip it.

abundance,d_gene,v_gene,j_gene,CDR3nt,CDR3aa
few,TRBD1,TRBV4-2,TRBJ2-7,TGTGCCAGCAGCCAACCCGCGGGACAGGGGGTCCACGAGCAGTACTTC,CASSQPAGQGVHEQYF
-,-,TRBV4-1,TRBJ2-2,TGCGCCAGCAGCCAAGACCGGGACACCGGGGAGCTGTTTTTT,CASSQDRDTGELFF
-,-,TRBV9,TRBJ1-1,TGTGCCAGCAGCGTAGAAGCCACTACCACCACTGAAGCTTTCTTT,CASSVEATTTTEAFF
-,-,TRBV27,TRBJ2-7,TGTGCCAGCAGGGCGACCGGGACTGCCTCCTACGAGCAGTACTTC,CASRATGTASYEQYF
-,-,TRBV7-9,TRBJ1-3,TGTGCCAGCAGTTTCCCACCCGGGAGCTCTGGAAACACCATATATTTT,CASSFPPGSSGNTIYF
-,-,TRBV6-1,TRBJ2-1,TGTGCCAGCAGTGCGAGACTACAACCTCTTCCCAAGCAGTTCTTC,CASSARLQPLPKQFF
once,-,TRBV9,TRBJ2-1,TGTGCCAGCAGCGCGGAGACCCTCGGCAATGAGCAGTTCTTC,CASSAETLGNEQFF
once,-,TRBV9,TRBJ1-1,TGTGCCAGCAGCGGGCTGAACACTGAAGCTTTCTTT,CASSGLNTEAFF
-,-,TRBV14,TRBJ2-1,TGTGCCAGCAGCCAAGATTGGGGTACAGGGATGACTGAGCAGTTCTTC,CASSQDWGTGMTEQFF
-,TRBD2,TRBV19,TRBJ2-3,TGTGCCAGTACTCTCGGTACGCTAGCGGGGGGCTTAGATACGCAGTATTTT,CASTLGTLAGGLDTQYF
-,-,TRBV4-2,TRBJ2-5,TGTGCCAGCAGCCCGGCTGTACAGCAGGCACAAGAGACCCAGTACTTC,CASSPAVQQAQETQYF
-,-,TRBV28,TRBJ2-1,TGTGCCAGCAGTTTGCCAGTGGTGAATGAGCAGTTCTTC,CASSLPVVNEQFF
few,TRBD1,TRBV29-1,TRBJ2-5,TGCAGCGCCTCCAGGGGACAGGGCCCGGAGACCCAGTACTTC,CSASRGQGPETQYF
-,-,TRBV19,TRBJ1-4,TGTGCCAGTAGTATTTCACAAACACGCGAAGGAGAACTGTTTTTT,CASSISQTREGELFF
-,TRBD1,TRBV7-2,TRBJ2-1,TGTGCCAGCAGCCCGGACAGGGGGGAGTACAATGAGCAGTTCTTC,CASSPDRGEYNEQFF
-,TRBD2,TRBV7-9,TRBJ2-7,TGTGCCAGCAGCGTACTAGCGGGAGGATCCTACGAGCAGTACTTC,CASSVLAGGSYEQYF
once,-,TRBV7-9,TRBJ1-5,TGTGCCAGCAGCCCAAAGAACAGGGATCAGCCCCAGCATTTT,CASSPKNRDQPQHF
-,TRBD2,TRBV2,TRBJ2-5,TGTGCCAGCAGGGGGGGGTCCCAGTACTTC,CASRGGSQYF
-,-,TRBV5-8,TRBJ1-5,TGTGCCAGCAGCTTGCGTACAGAGAGTTATAGCAATCAGCCCCAGCATTTT,CASSLRTESYSNQPQHF
-,TRBD1,TRBV9,TRBJ1-4,TGTGCCAGCAGCTGGGGACAGGGAGGCGAAAAACTGTTTTTT,CASSWGQGGEKLFF